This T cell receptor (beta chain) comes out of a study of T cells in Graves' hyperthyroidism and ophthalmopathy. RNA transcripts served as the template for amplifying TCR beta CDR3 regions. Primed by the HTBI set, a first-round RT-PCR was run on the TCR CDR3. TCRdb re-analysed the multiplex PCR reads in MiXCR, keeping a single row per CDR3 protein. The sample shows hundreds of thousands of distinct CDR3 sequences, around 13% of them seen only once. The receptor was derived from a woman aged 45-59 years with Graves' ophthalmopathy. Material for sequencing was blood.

This CDR3 reads CASSLESGVSTDTQYF. CDR3 DNA: TGTGCCAGCAGCTTGGAATCGGGAGTGAGCACAGATACGCAGTATTTT. This rearrangement joins TRBV5-6 to TRBJ2-3; a weak D match, TRBD2 (6 bases). V was shortened by 0 bases and J by 0 bases, with 11 bases between the two germline ends. The length of the CDR3 is 16 residues. Germline V gene data show CDR1 as SGHDT and CDR2 as YYEEEE.